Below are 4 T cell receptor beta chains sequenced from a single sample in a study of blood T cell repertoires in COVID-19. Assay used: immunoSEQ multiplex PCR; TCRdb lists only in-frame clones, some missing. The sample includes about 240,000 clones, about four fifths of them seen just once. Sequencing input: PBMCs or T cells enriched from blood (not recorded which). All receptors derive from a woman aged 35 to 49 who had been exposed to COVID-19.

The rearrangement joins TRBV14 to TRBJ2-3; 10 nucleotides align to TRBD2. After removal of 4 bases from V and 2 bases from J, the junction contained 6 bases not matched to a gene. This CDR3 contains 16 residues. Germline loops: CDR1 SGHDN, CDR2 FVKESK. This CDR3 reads CASSRVLAGDTDTQYF. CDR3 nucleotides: TGTGCCAGCAGCCGCGTCCTAGCGGGGGACACAGATACGCAGTATTTT.

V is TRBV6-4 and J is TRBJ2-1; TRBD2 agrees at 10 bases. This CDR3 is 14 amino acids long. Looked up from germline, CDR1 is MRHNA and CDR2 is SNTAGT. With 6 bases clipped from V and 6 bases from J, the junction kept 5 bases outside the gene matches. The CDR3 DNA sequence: TGTGCCAGCAGAAGCGGGGGGGCAGTCAATGAGCAGTTCTTC. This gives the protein CASRSGGAVNEQFF.

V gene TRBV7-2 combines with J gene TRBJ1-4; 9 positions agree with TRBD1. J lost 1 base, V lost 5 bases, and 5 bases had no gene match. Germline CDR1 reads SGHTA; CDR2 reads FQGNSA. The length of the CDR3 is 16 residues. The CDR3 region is CASSTGQGLTNEKLFF. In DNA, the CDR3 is TGTGCCAGCAGCACGGGACAGGGCCTAACTAATGAAAAACTGTTTTTT.

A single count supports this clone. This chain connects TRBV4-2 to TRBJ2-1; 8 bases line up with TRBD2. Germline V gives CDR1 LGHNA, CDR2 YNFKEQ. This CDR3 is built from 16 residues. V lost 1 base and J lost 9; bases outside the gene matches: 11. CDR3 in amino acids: CASSQVGTSITGEQFF. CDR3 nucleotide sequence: TGTGCCAGCAGCCAAGTTGGGACTAGTATTACGGGTGAGCAGTTCTTC.